These T cell receptor beta chains were read from a single sample in a study of CD8+ T cells in alopecia areata. TCRdb keeps only in-frame clones here, not all; method: immunoSEQ multiplex PCR. The data contain around 270,000 clones, about three fifths of them singletons. Sequencing was performed on CD4+ T cells sorted from blood, taken at week 24, from a patient treated with tofacitinib. These receptors originate from a human donor with alopecia areata. Both conserved end residues are part of each CDR3. The D gene is left open where the match is weak. Rows give clone size only sometimes, using once, few, many, or a class for an expanded clone.

DNA | CDR3 | V | D | size | J
TGTGCCAGCAGTTTACCTCGCTGGGGCACAGATACGCAGTATTTT | CASSLPRWGTDTQYF | TRBV28 | . | once | TRBJ2-3
TGTGCCAGCAGTTATCAGGCGGGGGTTGGCTACACCTTC | CASSYQAGVGYTF | TRBV6-5 | . | . | TRBJ1-2
TGTGCCAGCAGCCCGGGGCACTCTGGGGCCAACGTCCTGACTTTC | CASSPGHSGANVLTF | TRBV11-1 | . | . | TRBJ2-6
TGTGCCAGTAGTATGACAATGGGCTTGGGGGCTGAGCAGTTCTTC | CASSMTMGLGAEQFF | TRBV19 | . | . | TRBJ2-1
TGTGCCAGCAGCTCCCTGACAGGGTACTCCCATGGCTACACCTTC | CASSSLTGYSHGYTF | TRBV7-9 | TRBD1 | . | TRBJ1-2
TGCGCCAGCAGCCATCCGAGGGACCACCCAGCGAGTGGCTACACCTTC | CASSHPRDHPASGYTF | TRBV4-3 | . | . | TRBJ1-2
TGCAGCGTTGGGGGTTCGGGAGAGACCCAGTACTTC | CSVGGSGETQYF | TRBV29-1 | . | few | TRBJ2-5
TGTGCCAGCAGTTGGGACAGGGGGCAGAATGAGCAGTTCTTC | CASSWDRGQNEQFF | TRBV2 | TRBD1 | . | TRBJ2-1
TGTGCCAGCCGACTTGGGACTCGCAGGGAGACCCAGTACTTC | CASRLGTRRETQYF | TRBV6-6 | . | . | TRBJ2-5
TGTGCCAGCAGTGAATCCCAATCCGGGACAGGGGATACCGGGGAGCTGTTTTTT | CASSESQSGTGDTGELFF | TRBV2 | TRBD1 | . | TRBJ2-2
TGTGCCAGCAGCTTGGGAGCGGGACAGGGGGCCTATGGCTACACCTTC | CASSLGAGQGAYGYTF | TRBV5-6 | TRBD1 | . | TRBJ1-2
TGTGCCAGCCGTATCGGGGCGGGGAGCACAGATACGCAGTATTTT | CASRIGAGSTDTQYF | TRBV2 | . | . | TRBJ2-3
TGTGCCAGCTCACCACCGGGGCCGGAGACCCAGTACTTC | CASSPPGPETQYF | TRBV18 | . | . | TRBJ2-5
TGTGCCAGCAGCTTGGAACTCCGCGGCTATGGCTACACCTTC | CASSLELRGYGYTF | TRBV5-6 | . | . | TRBJ1-2
TGTGCCAGCAGCTGGGGGGCGGTAGATCAGCCCCAGCATTTT | CASSWGAVDQPQHF | TRBV7-9 | . | . | TRBJ1-5
TGTGCCAGCAGCGGGACAGTGAACACCGGGGAGCTGTTTTTT | CASSGTVNTGELFF | TRBV9 | . | . | TRBJ2-2
TGCGCCAGCAGCTTGGAAGTGGGTGAGCAGTTCTTC | CASSLEVGEQFF | TRBV5-1 | . | . | TRBJ2-1
TGTGCCAGCAGTGAATACAGGGAGTATAACGAGCAGTACTTC | CASSEYREYNEQYF | TRBV25-1 | . | . | TRBJ2-7
TGTGCCAGCAGTGAATCCCTTATCAAAAACATTCAGTACTTC | CASSESLIKNIQYF | TRBV2 | . | . | TRBJ2-4
TGTGCCACCAGTGGGGACAGGGGAGTTTTTGCTGAGCAGTTCTTC | CATSGDRGVFAEQFF | TRBV2 | TRBD1 | . | TRBJ2-1
TGTGCCAGCAGCATCAGGGGGAGGACCTCGACAGATACGCAGTATTTT | CASSIRGRTSTDTQYF | TRBV7-8 | . | . | TRBJ2-3
TGTGCCAGCAGCCGCCCGGGACAGGTCGGGGAGACCCAGTACTTC | CASSRPGQVGETQYF | TRBV5-6 | TRBD1 | . | TRBJ2-5
TGTGCCAGCAGCTTTCTAGTGAGTGGCTACACCTTC | CASSFLVSGYTF | TRBV5-6 | . | . | TRBJ1-2
TGCAGCGTTGATTCCGGACGGAGCTATGGCTACACCTTC | CSVDSGRSYGYTF | TRBV29-1 | . | few | TRBJ1-2
TGCAGCGTTGGAACAGGGCCATACCAAGAGACCCAGTACTTC | CSVGTGPYQETQYF | TRBV29-1 | . | . | TRBJ2-5
TGTGCCAGCAGCTCGGACATTTCACAGTTCTTC | CASSSDISQFF | TRBV11-2 | . | many | TRBJ2-1
TGTGCCAGCAGCTTAGCAGGCGAGCAGTACTTC | CASSLAGEQYF | TRBV7-2 | . | . | TRBJ2-7
TGTGCCAGCAGGTCGCAGGGGGAAGAGACCCAGTACTTC | CASRSQGEETQYF | TRBV2 | TRBD1 | few | TRBJ2-5
TGTGCCAGCAGTCCCTTCCCCCTAGCGGGGGGGCCGGAGACCCAGTACTTC | CASSPFPLAGGPETQYF | TRBV25-1 | TRBD2 | . | TRBJ2-5
TGTGCCAGTAGTAAGGGGACAGGGGCCGGGTTCTTC | CASSKGTGAGFF | TRBV19 | TRBD1 | few | TRBJ2-1
TGCGCCAGCAGCCTACAGGTCTCTGGGGCCAACGTCCTGACTTTC | CASSLQVSGANVLTF | TRBV4-3 | . | many | TRBJ2-6
TGCAGCGCTGAGGACGGAATTAATTCACCCCTCCACTTT | CSAEDGINSPLHF | TRBV29-1 | . | . | TRBJ1-6
TGCGCCAGCAGCTTGGATATCTCTGGGGCCAACGTCCTGACTTTC | CASSLDISGANVLTF | TRBV5-1 | . | . | TRBJ2-6
TGCGCCAGCAGCCAAGATCATGTGAGGGCCGAGACCCAGTACTTC | CASSQDHVRAETQYF | TRBV4-3 | . | few | TRBJ2-5
TGTGCCAGCTCACCAGAGAGGGCTAGTCCGTACCAAGAGACCCAGTACTTC | CASSPERASPYQETQYF | TRBV18 | . | . | TRBJ2-5
TGTGCCAGTAGTCCGGGACAGGCCCTCTCTGGAAACACCATATATTTT | CASSPGQALSGNTIYF | TRBV19 | TRBD1 | few | TRBJ1-3
TGTGCTAGTGGTTTCGGGACAGGGGACGAAAAACTGTTTTTT | CASGFGTGDEKLFF | TRBV12-5 | TRBD1 | . | TRBJ1-4
TGTGCCACCAGCAGAGCTCGGGCAGGGGATTTTTTCTTT | CATSRARAGDFFF | TRBV15 | . | once | TRBJ1-1
TGTGCCAGCAGAACTAACTCAGCCTACGAGCAGTACTTC | CASRTNSAYEQYF | TRBV6-5 | . | . | TRBJ2-7
TGTGCCAGCACCAGGGGACTAGCGGGGATACCCAACACCGGGGAGCTGTTTTTT | CASTRGLAGIPNTGELFF | TRBV5-4 | TRBD2 | . | TRBJ2-2
TGTGCCACCAGCAGAGGAGGCGGGGAGGGCTACACCTTC | CATSRGGGEGYTF | TRBV15 | . | . | TRBJ1-2
TGTGCCAGCAGCCTCACCCACAGAGCCACGAGGGACACAGATACGCAGTATTTT | CASSLTHRATRDTDTQYF | TRBV7-2 | . | . | TRBJ2-3
TGTGCCAGCTCACCTAGACAGGATGGCTACACCTTC | CASSPRQDGYTF | TRBV18 | . | . | TRBJ1-2
TGTGCCTGGAGTGTAGTACTGGCCGCGGCTTCACCCCTCCACTTT | CAWSVVLAAASPLHF | TRBV30 | . | few | TRBJ1-6
TGCAGTGCTAGAGGGGAGACCCAGTACTTC | CSARGETQYF | TRBV20-1 | . | . | TRBJ2-5
TGTGCCAGCAGTCCCCCCGGGACACCATTCCAAGAGACCCAGTACTTC | CASSPPGTPFQETQYF | TRBV27 | . | . | TRBJ2-5
TGTGCCAGCAGCCAAGAATTGGACAGGGGCTACGAGCAGTACTTC | CASSQELDRGYEQYF | TRBV4-2 | TRBD1 | few | TRBJ2-7
TGTGCCAGCAGCTTGTCAAGACTAGCGGGGAAAGAGACCCAGTACTTC | CASSLSRLAGKETQYF | TRBV7-2 | TRBD2 | . | TRBJ2-5
TGCGCCAGCAGTACAATGGGGACAGGCGAAGAGACCCAGTACTTC | CASSTMGTGEETQYF | TRBV5-1 | TRBD1 | . | TRBJ2-5
TGCAGCGTTGCCAGGGCCCAAGAGACCCAGTACTTC | CSVARAQETQYF | TRBV29-1 | . | few | TRBJ2-5
TGCAGCGTTGTTCCGTTTCAGAGCTCCTACAATGAGCAGTTCTTC | CSVVPFQSSYNEQFF | TRBV29-1 | . | . | TRBJ2-1
TGTGCCAGCAGACCCTGGTCAAAGTGGAGGACTGAAGCTTTCTTT | CASRPWSKWRTEAFF | TRBV6-5 | . | . | TRBJ1-1
TGTGCCAGCAGTTTATGGGGGGGCAATCAGCCCCAGCATTTT | CASSLWGGNQPQHF | TRBV28 | . | . | TRBJ1-5
TGTGCCAGCAGTGCGAGCGGGGGTCAGTTCTTC | CASSASGGQFF | TRBV27 | TRBD2 | few | TRBJ2-1
TGTGCCAGCAGCTTGGATTCAGGGAGGGCCTACGAGCAGTACTTC | CASSLDSGRAYEQYF | TRBV5-6 | TRBD2 | few | TRBJ2-7